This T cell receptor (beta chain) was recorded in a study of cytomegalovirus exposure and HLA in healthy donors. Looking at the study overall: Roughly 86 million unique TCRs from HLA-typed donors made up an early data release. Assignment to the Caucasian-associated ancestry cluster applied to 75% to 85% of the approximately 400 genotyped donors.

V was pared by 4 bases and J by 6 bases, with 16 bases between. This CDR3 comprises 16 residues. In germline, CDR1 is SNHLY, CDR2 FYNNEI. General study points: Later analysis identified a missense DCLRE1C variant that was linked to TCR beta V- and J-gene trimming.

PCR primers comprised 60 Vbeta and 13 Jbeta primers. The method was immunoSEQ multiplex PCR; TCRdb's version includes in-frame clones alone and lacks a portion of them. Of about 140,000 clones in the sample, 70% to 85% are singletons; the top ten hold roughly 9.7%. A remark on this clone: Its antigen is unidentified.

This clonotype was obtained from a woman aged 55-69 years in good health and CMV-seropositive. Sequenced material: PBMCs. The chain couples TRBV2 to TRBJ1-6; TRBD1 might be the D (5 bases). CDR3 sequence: CASSGGTLGGNSPLHF. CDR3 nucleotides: TGTGCCAGCAGTGGAGGGACCTTGGGGGGTAATTCACCCCTCCACTTT.